These 30 T cell receptor beta chains were all obtained from the same sample, sequenced in a study of cytomegalovirus exposure and HLA in healthy donors. Primers included in the PCR were 60 Vbeta and 13 Jbeta primers. Clones were sequenced by immunoSEQ multiplex PCR, and TCRdb holds only the in-frame ones, with some missing. The table records 150,000 to 200,000 clones, just under 80% of them present only once. The sample taken for sequencing was PBMCs. The receptors derive from a woman in her thirties in good health and CMV-seropositive.

V and J are TRBV7-2 and TRBJ2-7, with TRBD1 as a possible D gene (6 bases). The CDR3 totals 15 residues. Germline CDR1 is SGHTA and CDR2 is FQGNSA. V lost 2 bases and J lost 5, with 16 bases in between. Here the CDR3 reads CASSLIGGLGDEQYF. In DNA, the CDR3 is TGTGCCAGCAGCTTAATTGGGGGCCTGGGGGACGAGCAGTACTTC.

This clone was observed a handful of times. This chain connects TRBV6-5 to TRBJ2-5; D call uncertain. This CDR3 is built from 14 residues. V shed 2 bases and J shed 4 bases, with 11 bases lying between them. Germline assignment: CDR1 MNHEY and CDR2 SVGAGI. The CDR3 DNA reads as TGTGCCAGCAGTTACCTTGGCAGAGGAGAGACCCAGTACTTC. Translation: CASSYLGRGETQYF.

V and J are TRBV5-6 and TRBJ1-2; TRBD1 aligns across 8 bases. After removal of 4 bases from V and 8 bases from J, the junction contained 13 bases not matched to a gene. Germline CDR1 is SGHDT and CDR2 is YYEEEE. There are 15 residues in the CDR3. The CDR3 DNA sequence: TGTGCCAGCAGCCCTCCGGGACAGGTTGTCGGGGGCTACACCTTC. It yields the protein CASSPPGQVVGGYTF.

This clone has a handful of counts. This chain joins TRBV7-9 and TRBJ2-2, with a possible D match to TRBD2 (6 bases). V lost 3 bases, J lost 1 base, and 12 bases lay in between. The CDR3 extends over 16 amino acids. Germline V CDR1 and CDR2: SEHNR, FQNEAQ (reference sequence). CDR3 nucleotides: TGTGCCAGCAGCTTCAGCGGGTGGGAGAACACCGGGGAGCTGTTTTTT. Protein sequence: CASSFSGWENTGELFF.

This clone was detected once. The V call is TRBV6-6, the J call TRBJ1-3, with 9 nucleotides matching TRBD1. This CDR3 comprises 14 residues. V lost 8 bases and J lost 8; bases outside the gene matches: 10. In germline, CDR1 is MNHNY, CDR2 SVGAGI (reference sequence). This CDR3 is CASSLGTGLHTIYF. The CDR3 DNA sequence: TGTGCCAGCTCACTTGGGACAGGGTTACACACCATATATTTT.

The genes are TRBV5-1 and TRBJ2-3, with TRBD2 matching over 14 bases. Germline CDR1 reads SGHRS; CDR2 reads YFSETQ. V lost 4 bases and J lost 2; bases outside the gene matches: 6. This CDR3 has 17 residues. CDR3 sequence reads: CASSPRLAGGITDTQYF. Written as DNA, the CDR3 is TGCGCCAGCAGCCCGAGACTAGCGGGGGGGATCACAGATACGCAGTATTTT.

J is TRBJ1-4 and V is TRBV19; the D is unclear. CDR3 length: 16 residues. The V gene lost 7 bases and the J gene lost 0 bases, with 15 bases spanning the gap. Germline V gene data show CDR1 as LNHDA and CDR2 as SQIVND (reference sequence). This CDR3 reads CASNLGGFATNEKLFF. As DNA, the CDR3 is TGTGCCAGTAACCTGGGAGGGTTTGCAACTAATGAAAAACTGTTTTTT.

This clone occurred a few times. This sequence joins TRBV4-2 and TRBJ2-3, with 9 bases fitting TRBD2. Germline lookup yields CDR1 LGHNA and CDR2 YNFKEQ. J was trimmed by 3 bases and V by 4 bases; bases with no gene match: 17. The CDR3 loop spans 19 amino acids. Here the CDR3 reads CASSPGGGIRLAVTDTQYF. CDR3 in DNA: TGTGCCAGCAGCCCCGGAGGCGGTATTCGACTAGCGGTAACAGATACGCAGTATTTT.

This sequence joins TRBV4-2 and TRBJ1-1; D uncertain. Germline values: CDR1 LGHNA, CDR2 YNFKEQ. Trimming shortened V by 3 bases and J by 5 bases, and 13 bases separated the two germline ends. CDR3 size: 14 residues. CDR3 loop: CASSHHTAATEAFF. Written as DNA, the CDR3 is TGTGCCAGCAGCCACCATACCGCGGCGACTGAAGCTTTCTTT.

This sequence joins TRBV27 and TRBJ2-5, with D possibly TRBD1 on 6 matching bases. Germline V gene lookup returns CDR1 MNHEY and CDR2 SMNVEV (reference sequence). Trimming stripped 4 bases from V and 2 bases from J, with 20 bases between. This CDR3 region has 17 residues. CDR3 residues: CASSSGQLRGVQETQYF. As DNA, the CDR3 is TGTGCCAGCAGTTCGGGCCAACTCAGGGGAGTACAAGAGACCCAGTACTTC.

This chain joins TRBV5-1 and TRBJ1-5; 7 bases agree with TRBD1. From germline, CDR1 is SGHRS and CDR2 YFSETQ. J gave up 7 bases and V 0 bases, and 4 bases lay outside the gene matches. The CDR3 runs 14 residues. The CDR3 loop is CASSLDRGGQPQHF. For the CDR3, the DNA is TGCGCCAGCAGCTTGGACAGGGGCGGGCAGCCCCAGCATTTT.

This clone was observed a handful of times. CDR3 nucleotides: TGTGCCAGCAGTGGGGGGATCAATCAGCCCCAGCATTTT. Translating it yields CASSGGINQPQHF. This chain joins TRBV6-6 and TRBJ1-5; weak D call: TRBD1 (5 bases). From germline, CDR1 is MNHNY and CDR2 SVGAGI (reference sequence). This CDR3 has 13 amino acids. V lost 5 bases and J lost 3, with 8 bases in between.

The CDR3 sequence: CASVGSSYNEQFF. CDR3 nucleotide sequence: TGTGCCAGCGTAGGGAGCTCCTACAATGAGCAGTTCTTC. V gene TRBV7-2 combines with J gene TRBJ2-1; possibly TRBD2 for D (5 bases). The germline V gene has CDR1 SGHTA and CDR2 FQGNSA. V lost 8 bases, J lost 0 bases, and 8 bases lay in between. This CDR3 has 13 residues.

The chain carries TRBV19 and TRBJ2-7; D remains unclear. V dropped 7 bases and J dropped 1 base, with 14 bases sitting between them. CDR1 and CDR2 from the germline V gene are LNHDA and SQIVND (reference sequence). The CDR3 consists of 14 residues. DNA of the CDR3: TGTGCCAGTAAGGTTTTCCAGGCATCCTACGAGCAGTACTTC. Encoded protein: CASKVFQASYEQYF.

This chain joins TRBV7-2 and TRBJ2-7, with 8 bases that match TRBD1. V lost 4 bases and J lost 5; bases outside the gene matches: 10. Germline-derived CDR1 and CDR2 are SGHTA and FQGNSA. The CDR3 is 15 amino acids. The CDR3 nucleotides read TGTGCCAGCAGCTCTACCGGACAGGGAGGCGACGAGCAGTACTTC. Its protein is CASSSTGQGGDEQYF.

The chain has TRBV6-5 and TRBJ1-2; 9 nucleotides line up with TRBD1. V trimming: 6 bases; J trimming: 1 base; junction bases outside the gene matches: 3. Germline-derived CDR1 and CDR2 are MNHEY and SVGAGI. This CDR3 comprises 14 residues. This CDR3 reads CASSGTGRNYGYTF. The CDR3 DNA sequence: TGTGCCAGCAGCGGGACAGGGCGTAACTATGGCTACACCTTC.

The chain employs TRBV6-1 and TRBJ1-2; 7 positions match TRBD1. Per germline, CDR1 MNHNS and CDR2 SASEGT. V gave up 5 bases and J gave up 2 bases; unmatched junction bases: 2. The CDR3 is made up of 13 amino acids. The CDR3 DNA reads as TGTGCCAGCAGTTCGACAGGGAACTATGGCTACACCTTC. Amino acids: CASSSTGNYGYTF.

The V call is TRBV5-5, the J call TRBJ1-6, with 7 bases that match TRBD1. V lost 0 bases, J lost 9 bases, and 6 bases stayed unmatched. There are 15 residues in the CDR3. The germline V gene has CDR1 SGHKS and CDR2 YYEKEE (reference sequence). In nucleotides, the CDR3 is TGTGCCAGCAGCTTGGAAGGGACAGTCTTTTCACCCCTCCACTTT. It yields the protein CASSLEGTVFSPLHF.

CDR3 amino acids: CASSFFSSGGAREQFF. For the CDR3, the DNA is TGTGCCAGCAGCTTCTTCTCGAGCGGGGGGGCTCGGGAGCAGTTCTTC. J is TRBJ2-1 and V is TRBV5-6, with TRBD2 identical over 10 bases. Trimming cost V 2 bases and J 10 bases; bases outside gene matches: 12. Germline CDR1 and CDR2: SGHDT and YYEEEE. CDR3 length: 16 residues.

This sequence joins TRBV19 and TRBJ2-3, with 16 bases aligning to TRBD2. With V trimmed by 5 bases and J by 5 bases, 7 bases remained unmatched. Germline loops: CDR1 LNHDA, CDR2 SQIVND (reference sequence). The CDR3 contains 17 residues. This chain's CDR3 is CASSVSGTSGRGDTQYF. Written as DNA, the CDR3 is TGTGCCAGTAGTGTCAGCGGGACTAGCGGGAGGGGAGATACGCAGTATTTT.

This clone was found a few times. The chain carries TRBV9 and TRBJ2-7, with D perhaps TRBD1 (7 bases). CDR1 SGDLS and CDR2 YYNGEE come from the germline V gene. The CDR3 runs to 14 residues. V was cut by 5 bases and J by 3 bases, with 15 bases left in between. CDR3 bases: TGTGCCAGCAGTCACAGGGGAGGAGGCTACGAGCAGTACTTC. Amino acids: CASSHRGGGYEQYF. The complete variable domain, with remaining parts taken from reference TRBV9 and TRBJ2-7, reads DSGVTQTPKHLITATGQRVTLRCSPRSGDLSVYWYQQSLDQGLQFLIQYYNGEERAKGNILERFSAQQFPDLHSELNLSSLELGDSALYFCASSHRGGGYEQYFGPGTRLTVT.

This sequence joins TRBV6-5 and TRBJ1-6, with TRBD1 matching over 9 bases. The CDR3 sequence is 15 residues long. With V trimmed by 6 bases and J by 9 bases, 9 bases remained unmatched. Germline CDR1 MNHEY, CDR2 SVGAGI. In nucleotides, the CDR3 is TGTGCCAGCAGCACCCCGACAGGGGGTACTTCACCCCTCCACTTT. It encodes CASSTPTGGTSPLHF.

The genes are TRBV10-2 and TRBJ2-6, with a possible D match to TRBD1 (5 bases). The V and J ends lost 7 bases and 0 bases respectively, with 22 bases between them. The germline V gene encodes CDR1 WSHSY and CDR2 SAAADI. The CDR3 has 19 amino acids. The CDR3 loop reads CASTGLSPDSSSGANVLTF. The CDR3 coding sequence is TGCGCCAGCACTGGATTGAGCCCAGACAGTTCCTCTGGGGCCAACGTCCTGACTTTC.

The chain has TRBV28 and TRBJ1-4, with 7 nucleotides matching TRBD1. The CDR3 consists of 14 residues. V lost 2 bases to trimming and J lost 6 bases; unmatched junction nucleotides: 3. The germline V gene has CDR1 MDHEN and CDR2 SYDVKM. The CDR3 nucleotides are TGTGCCAGCAGTTTAGTGGGACAGCATGAAAAACTGTTTTTT. This codes for CASSLVGQHEKLFF.

The rearrangement joins TRBV9 to TRBJ2-1; tentatively, D is TRBD1 (5 bases). Germline CDR1 is SGDLS and CDR2 is YYNGEE. Trimming removed 0 bases at V and 9 bases at J, with 16 bases between. CDR3 length: 15 residues. The CDR3 reads CASSVVAGPQGEQFF. The DNA of the CDR3 is TGTGCCAGCAGCGTAGTCGCAGGGCCCCAGGGTGAGCAGTTCTTC.

The CDR3: CASSSAGGNTEAFF. CDR3 in DNA: TGTGCCAGCAGTTCCGCGGGGGGGAACACTGAAGCTTTCTTT. The J gene is TRBJ1-1, the V gene TRBV11-3; weak D call: TRBD1 (5 bases). The CDR3 totals 14 residues. V was shortened by 6 bases and J by 1 base, with 12 bases between the two germline ends. Germline assignment: CDR1 SGHNT and CDR2 YENEEA.

V usage is TRBV5-1 and J usage is TRBJ1-1, with a possible D match to TRBD1 (5 bases). Trimming left V 7 bases short and J 7 bases short, with 17 bases between. The CDR3 has 13 amino acids. Germline CDR1 and CDR2: SGHRS and YFSETQ. The CDR3 spells CASARRDGGEAFF. The CDR3 DNA follows: TGCGCCAGCGCAAGGCGTGACGGGGGTGAAGCTTTCTTT.

This chain connects TRBV7-9 to TRBJ1-1; D ambiguous. V was trimmed by 8 bases and J by 1 base, leaving 11 bases between them. Germline loops: CDR1 SEHNR, CDR2 FQNEAQ (reference sequence). This CDR3 is 13 amino acids long. CDR3 protein: CASQTPKNTEAFF. Here the CDR3 DNA reads TGTGCCAGCCAGACACCCAAGAACACTGAAGCTTTCTTT.

V gene TRBV7-2 combines with J gene TRBJ1-1; D is uncertain. V lost 0 bases and J lost 5, with 4 bases in between. In germline, CDR1 is SGHTA, CDR2 FQGNSA. This CDR3 has 12 amino acids. CDR3 in amino acids: CASSLAETEAFF. Here the CDR3 DNA reads TGTGCCAGCAGCTTAGCCGAGACTGAAGCTTTCTTT. Based on the CDR3 plus reference TRBV7-2 and TRBJ1-1, the full variable domain is GAGVSQSPSNKVTEKGKDVELRCDPISGHTALYWYRQSLGQGLEFLIYFQGNSAPDKSGLPSDRFSAERTGGSVSTLTIQRTQQEDSAVYLCASSLAETEAFFGQGTRLTVV.

The V call is TRBV10-1, the J call TRBJ2-3, with TRBD2 matching over 9 bases. After removal of 3 bases from V and 3 bases from J, the junction contained 13 bases not matched to a gene. The CDR3 sequence is 18 residues long. Germline assignment: CDR1 WNHNN and CDR2 SYGVQD (reference sequence). The CDR3 sequence is CASSDSRGGGAWTDTQYF. CDR3 bases: TGCGCCAGCAGTGATAGCCGAGGCGGGGGGGCCTGGACAGATACGCAGTATTTT.